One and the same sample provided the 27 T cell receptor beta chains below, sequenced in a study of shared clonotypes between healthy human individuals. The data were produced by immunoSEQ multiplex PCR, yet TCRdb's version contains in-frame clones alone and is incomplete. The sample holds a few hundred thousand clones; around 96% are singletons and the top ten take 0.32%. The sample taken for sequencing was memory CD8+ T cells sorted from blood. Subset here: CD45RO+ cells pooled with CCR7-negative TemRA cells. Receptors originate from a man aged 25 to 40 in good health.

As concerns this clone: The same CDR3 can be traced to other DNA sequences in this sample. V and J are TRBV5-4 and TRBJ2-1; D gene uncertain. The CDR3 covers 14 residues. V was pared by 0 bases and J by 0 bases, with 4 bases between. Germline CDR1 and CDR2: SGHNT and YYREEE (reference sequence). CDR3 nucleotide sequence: TGTGCCAGCAGCTTGGCGAGCTCCTACAATGAGCAGTTCTTC. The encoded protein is CASSLASSYNEQFF.

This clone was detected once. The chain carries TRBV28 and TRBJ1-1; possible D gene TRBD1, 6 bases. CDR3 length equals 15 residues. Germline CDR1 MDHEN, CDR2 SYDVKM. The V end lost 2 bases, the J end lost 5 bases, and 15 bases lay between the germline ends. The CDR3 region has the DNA TGTGCCAGCAGTTTAGTGGGGGGCGCTTGGACTGAAGCTTTCTTT. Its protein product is CASSLVGGAWTEAFF.

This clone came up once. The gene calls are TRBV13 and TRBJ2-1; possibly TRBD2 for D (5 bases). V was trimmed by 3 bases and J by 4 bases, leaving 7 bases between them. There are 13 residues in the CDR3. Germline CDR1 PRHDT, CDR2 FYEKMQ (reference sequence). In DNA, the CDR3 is TGTGCCAGCAGCTTGGCGGGTTACAATGAGCAGTTCTTC. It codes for CASSLAGYNEQFF.

The CDR3 loop is CASSLGQGTNQPQHF. Here the CDR3 DNA reads TGCGCCAGCAGCTTGGGGCAGGGGACTAATCAGCCCCAGCATTTT. The rearrangement uses TRBV5-1 and TRBJ1-5; weak D call: TRBD1 (6 bases). The ends were cut back, 0 bases at V and 4 bases at J, with 11 bases in the middle. This CDR3 spans 15 amino acids. Germline lookup yields CDR1 SGHRS and CDR2 YFSETQ.

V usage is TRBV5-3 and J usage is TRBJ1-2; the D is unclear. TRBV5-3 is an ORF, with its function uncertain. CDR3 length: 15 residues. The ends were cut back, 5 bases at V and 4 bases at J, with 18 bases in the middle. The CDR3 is CARRPGPDQAYGYTF. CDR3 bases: TGTGCCAGAAGGCCTGGGCCAGACCAAGCCTATGGCTACACCTTC.

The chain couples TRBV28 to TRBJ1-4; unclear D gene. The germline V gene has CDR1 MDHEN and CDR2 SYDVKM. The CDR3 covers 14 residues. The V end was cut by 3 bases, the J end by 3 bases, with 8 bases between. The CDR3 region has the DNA TGTGCCAGCAGTTTCAGCGGAGCTAATGAAAAACTGTTTTTT. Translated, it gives CASSFSGANEKLFF. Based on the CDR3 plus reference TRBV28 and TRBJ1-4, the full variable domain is DVKVTQSSRYLVKRTGEKVFLECVQDMDHENMFWYRQDPGLGLRLIYFSYDVKMKEKGDIPEGYSVSREKKERFSLILESASTNQTSMYLCASSFSGANEKLFFGSGTQLSVL.

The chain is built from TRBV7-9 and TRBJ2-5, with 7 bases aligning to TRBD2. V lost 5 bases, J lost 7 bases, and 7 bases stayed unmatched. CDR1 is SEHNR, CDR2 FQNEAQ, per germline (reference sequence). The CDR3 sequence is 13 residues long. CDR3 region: CASSAGGEGTQYF. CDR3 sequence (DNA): TGTGCCAGCAGCGCCGGTGGGGAGGGGACCCAGTACTTC.

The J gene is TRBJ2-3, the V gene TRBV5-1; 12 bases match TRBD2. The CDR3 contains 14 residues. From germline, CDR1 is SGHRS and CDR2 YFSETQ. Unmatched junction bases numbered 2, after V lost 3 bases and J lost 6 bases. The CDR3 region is CASSSGTSGDTQYF. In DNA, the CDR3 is TGCGCCAGCAGCTCCGGGACTAGCGGGGATACGCAGTATTTT.

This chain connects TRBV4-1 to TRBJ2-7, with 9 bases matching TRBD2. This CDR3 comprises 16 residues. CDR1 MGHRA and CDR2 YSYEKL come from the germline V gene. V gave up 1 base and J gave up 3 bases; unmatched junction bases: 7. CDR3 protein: CASSQGLLAGFYEQYF. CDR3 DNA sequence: TGCGCCAGCAGCCAAGGGTTGCTAGCGGGATTCTACGAGCAGTACTTC.

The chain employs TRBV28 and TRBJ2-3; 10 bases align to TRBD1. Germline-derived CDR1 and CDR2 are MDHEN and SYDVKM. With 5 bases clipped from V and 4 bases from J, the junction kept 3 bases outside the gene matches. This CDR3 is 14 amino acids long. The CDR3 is CASSPDRGADTQYF. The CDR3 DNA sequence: TGTGCCAGCAGTCCGGACAGGGGGGCAGATACGCAGTATTTT.

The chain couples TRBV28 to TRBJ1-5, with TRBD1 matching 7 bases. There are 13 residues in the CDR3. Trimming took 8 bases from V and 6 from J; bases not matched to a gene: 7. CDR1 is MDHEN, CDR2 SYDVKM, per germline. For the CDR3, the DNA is TGTGCCAGCCGGAGGGGGCGAGGTCAGCCCCAGCATTTT. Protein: CASRRGRGQPQHF.

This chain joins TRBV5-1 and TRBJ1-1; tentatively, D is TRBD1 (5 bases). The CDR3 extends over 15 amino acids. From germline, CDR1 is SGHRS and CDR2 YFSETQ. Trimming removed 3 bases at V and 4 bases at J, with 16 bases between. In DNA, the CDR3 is TGCGCCAGCAGCTGGGCTGGGGGGGTCGGCACTGAAGCTTTCTTT. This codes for CASSWAGGVGTEAFF.

DNA of the CDR3: TGTGCCAGTAGTATAGCGGGACTATCGATTGGTACGCAGTATTTT. Translated: CASSIAGLSIGTQYF. The chain recombines TRBV19 with TRBJ2-3; 7 nucleotides line up with TRBD2. Germline CDR1 LNHDA, CDR2 SQIVND (reference sequence). V shed 1 base and J 8 bases; nucleotides not matched to a gene: 9. This CDR3 has 15 amino acids. Based on the CDR3 plus reference TRBV19 and TRBJ2-3, the full variable domain is DGGITQSPKYLFRKEGQNVTLSCEQNLNHDAMYWYRQDPGQGLRLIYYSQIVNDFQKGDIAEGYSVSREKKESFPLTVTSAQKNPTAFYLCASSIAGLSIGTQYFGPGTRLTVL.

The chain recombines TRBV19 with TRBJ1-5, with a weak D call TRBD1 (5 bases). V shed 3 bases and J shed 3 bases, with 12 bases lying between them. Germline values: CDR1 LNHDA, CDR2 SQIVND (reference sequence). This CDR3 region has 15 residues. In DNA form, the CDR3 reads TGTGCCAGTAGTATTGGGGCTTCCTACAATCAGCCCCAGCATTTT. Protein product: CASSIGASYNQPQHF.

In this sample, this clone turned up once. DNA of the CDR3: TGCGCCAGCAGGATGGACACCGGGGAGCTGTTTTTT. Protein product: CASRMDTGELFF. The J gene is TRBJ2-2, the V gene TRBV10-1; D gene uncertain. In germline, CDR1 is WNHNN, CDR2 SYGVQD (reference sequence). This CDR3 has 12 residues. V was cut by 6 bases and J by 3 bases, with 5 bases left in between.

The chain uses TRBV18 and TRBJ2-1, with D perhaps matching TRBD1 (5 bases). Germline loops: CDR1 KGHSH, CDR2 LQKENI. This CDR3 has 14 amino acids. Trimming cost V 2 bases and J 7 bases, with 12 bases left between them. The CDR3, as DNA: TGTGCCAGCTCACCAACCAGGGCTCGTAATGAGCAGTTCTTC. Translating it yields CASSPTRARNEQFF.

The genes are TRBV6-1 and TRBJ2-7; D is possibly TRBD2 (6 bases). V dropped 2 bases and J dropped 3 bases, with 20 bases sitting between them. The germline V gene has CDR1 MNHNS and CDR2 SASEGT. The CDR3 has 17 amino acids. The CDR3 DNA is TGTGCCAGCAGTGAATTTTTTGGGTTGGGCGGGATCTACGAGCAGTACTTC. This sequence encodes CASSEFFGLGGIYEQYF.

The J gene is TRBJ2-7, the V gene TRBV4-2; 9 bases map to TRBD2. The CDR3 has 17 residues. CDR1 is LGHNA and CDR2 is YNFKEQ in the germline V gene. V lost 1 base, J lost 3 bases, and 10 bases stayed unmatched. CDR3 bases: TGTGCCAGCAGCCAAGGATATAGCGGGAGCCCATACTACGAGCAGTACTTC. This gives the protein CASSQGYSGSPYYEQYF.

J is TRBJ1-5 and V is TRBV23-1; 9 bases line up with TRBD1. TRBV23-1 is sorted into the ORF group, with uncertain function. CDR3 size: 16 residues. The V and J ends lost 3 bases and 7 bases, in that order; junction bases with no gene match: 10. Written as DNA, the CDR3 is TGCGCCAGCAGTCACCCGGGACAGGGAGAAGGACAGCCCCAGCATTTT. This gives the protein CASSHPGQGEGQPQHF.

The CDR3 loop reads CASSLKGTVQTQYF. DNA of the CDR3: TGTGCCAGCAGCCTTAAAGGGACGGTCCAGACCCAGTACTTC. The V call is TRBV5-6, the J call TRBJ2-5; the D gene could be TRBD1 or TRBD2 (5 bases each). Trimming shortened V by 4 bases and J by 6 bases, and 16 bases separated the two germline ends. The CDR3 consists of 14 residues. Germline loops: CDR1 SGHDT, CDR2 YYEEEE.

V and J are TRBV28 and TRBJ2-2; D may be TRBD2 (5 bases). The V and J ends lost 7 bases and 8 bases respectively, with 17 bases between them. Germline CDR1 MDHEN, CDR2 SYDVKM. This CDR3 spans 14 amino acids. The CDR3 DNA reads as TGTGCCAGCAACTTGGCGAGGGTACCGGGGGAGCTGTTTTTT. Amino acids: CASNLARVPGELFF.

The CDR3 DNA reads TGCAGCGTTTGGGGATTGGGCACTGAAGCTTTCTTT. This translates into CSVWGLGTEAFF. The gene calls are TRBV29-1 and TRBJ1-1; no firm D call. This CDR3 contains 12 residues. Trimming stripped 5 bases from V and 4 bases from J, with 11 bases between. Germline CDR1 and CDR2: SQVTM and ANQGSEA. Full variable domain (remainder filled in from reference TRBV29-1 and TRBJ1-1): SAVISQKPSRDICQRGTSLTIQCQVDSQVTMMFWYRQQPGQSLTLIATANQGSEATYESGFVIDKFPISRPNLTFSTLTVSNMSPEDSSIYLCSVWGLGTEAFFGQGTRLTVV.

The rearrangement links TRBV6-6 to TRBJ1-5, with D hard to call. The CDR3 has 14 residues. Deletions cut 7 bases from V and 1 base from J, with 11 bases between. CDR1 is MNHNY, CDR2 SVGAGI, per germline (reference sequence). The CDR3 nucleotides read TGTGCCAGCACCGATAGTTTCAGCAATCAGCCCCAGCATTTT. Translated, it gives CASTDSFSNQPQHF.

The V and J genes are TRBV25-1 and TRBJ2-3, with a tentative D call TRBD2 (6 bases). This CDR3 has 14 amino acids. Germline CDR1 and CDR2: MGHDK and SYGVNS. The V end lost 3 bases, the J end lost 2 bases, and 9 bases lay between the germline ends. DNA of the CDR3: TGTGCCAGCAGTGAGGGCGGGGCCACAGATACGCAGTATTTT. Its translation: CASSEGGATDTQYF.

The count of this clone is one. In DNA form, the CDR3 reads TGTGCCAGCAGCTTAGAGGCCTTCGGACAGCTGTTTTTT. Protein sequence: CASSLEAFGQLFF. The V gene is TRBV11-3, the J gene TRBJ2-2, with D hard to call. CDR1 and CDR2 from the germline V gene are SGHNT and YENEEA. V dropped 0 bases and J dropped 12 bases, with 11 bases sitting between them. The CDR3 sequence is 13 residues long.

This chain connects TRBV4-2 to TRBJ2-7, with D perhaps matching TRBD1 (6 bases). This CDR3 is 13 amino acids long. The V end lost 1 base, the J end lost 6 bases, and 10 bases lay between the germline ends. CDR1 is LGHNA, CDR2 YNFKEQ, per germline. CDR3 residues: CASSQVPDSEQYF. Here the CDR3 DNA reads TGTGCCAGCAGCCAAGTTCCGGACAGCGAGCAGTACTTC.

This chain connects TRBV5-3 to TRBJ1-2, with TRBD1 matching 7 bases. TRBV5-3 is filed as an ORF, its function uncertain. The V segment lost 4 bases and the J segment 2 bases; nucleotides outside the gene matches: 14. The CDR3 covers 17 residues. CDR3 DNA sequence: TGTGCCAGAAGCCGGAACTTGCAGCAGACAGGGAACTATGGCTACACCTTC. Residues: CARSRNLQQTGNYGYTF.